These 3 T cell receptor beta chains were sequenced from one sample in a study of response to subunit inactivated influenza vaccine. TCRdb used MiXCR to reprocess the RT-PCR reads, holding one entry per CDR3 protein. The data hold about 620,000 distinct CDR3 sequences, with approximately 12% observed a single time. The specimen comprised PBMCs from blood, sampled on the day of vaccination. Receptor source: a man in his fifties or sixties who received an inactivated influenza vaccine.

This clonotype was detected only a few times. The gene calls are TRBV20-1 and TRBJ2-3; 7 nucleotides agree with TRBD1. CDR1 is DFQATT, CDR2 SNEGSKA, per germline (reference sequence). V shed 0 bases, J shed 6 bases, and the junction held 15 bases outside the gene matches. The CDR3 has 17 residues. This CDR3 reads CSARDTGEQGPPDTQYF. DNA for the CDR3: TGCAGTGCTAGAGATACCGGGGAACAGGGGCCTCCGGATACGCAGTATTTT.

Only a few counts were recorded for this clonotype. The CDR3 DNA reads as TGTGCCAGCGAGATGGGACAGGGAGCTTACTCTGGGGCCAACGTCCTGACTTTC. This encodes CASEMGQGAYSGANVLTF. This sequence joins TRBV6-2 or TRBV6-3 and TRBJ2-6; TRBD1 aligns across 9 bases. The germline V gene has CDR1 MNHEY and CDR2 SVGEGT. Unmatched junction bases numbered 11, after V lost 8 bases and J lost 0 bases. This CDR3 has 18 amino acids.

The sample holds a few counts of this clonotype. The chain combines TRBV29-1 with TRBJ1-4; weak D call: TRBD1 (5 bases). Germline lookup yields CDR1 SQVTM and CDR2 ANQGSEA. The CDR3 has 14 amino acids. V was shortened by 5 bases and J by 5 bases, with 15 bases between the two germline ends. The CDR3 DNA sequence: TGCAGCGTTCAAACCGGGACGCGGAATGAAAAACTGTTTTTT. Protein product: CSVQTGTRNEKLFF.